Detailed here is one T cell receptor (beta chain). Each subset's genomic DNA was split evenly across several immunoSEQ plates. Replicate PCRs for unsorted PBMC used approximately 0.3 ug DNA (about 30,000 T cell genomes). Under the authors' procedure: Junction-only sequences without quality scores were provided by ImmunoSEQ, so filtering was different. TCRdb keeps only in-frame clones here, not all; method: immunoSEQ multiplex PCR. Clone size and V and J calls were adopted from that table, with D and trimming inferred from the DNA. The data contain fewer than 650,000 clones, about 79% of them singletons. The data are from a study of shared clonotypes between healthy human individuals. The CDR3 loop spans 17 amino acids. Trimming left V 1 base short and J 0 bases short, with 12 bases between. The V gene's germline CDR1 is MDHEN and CDR2 SYDVKM.

V and J are TRBV28 and TRBJ2-2; D may be TRBD1 (6 bases). The sequenced material came from PBMCs. The receptor was derived from a woman between 40 and 55 years old in good health. Some clones in this sample may be carry-over from other donors' samples. The CDR3 DNA is TGTGCCAGCAGTTTATACCCTGGGGGCTCGAACACCGGGGAGCTGTTTTTT. It specifies CASSLYPGGSNTGELFF.